This TCR beta chain was sequenced in a study of control samples from healthy donors and cancer patients. The V end lost 5 bases, the J end lost 0 bases, and 15 bases lay between the germline ends. CDR1 and CDR2 from the germline V gene are SEHNR and FQNEAQ (reference sequence). The CDR3 extends over 16 amino acids. TCRdb's table, derived via immunoSEQ multiplex PCR, lists solely in-frame clones and lacks some. Of some 150,000 clones listed, nearly 95% are singletons. The sequencing sample was made of blood. This clonotype was sampled from a man aged 50-60 years in good health. The J gene is TRBJ2-3, the V gene TRBV7-9; D remains ambiguous. Here the CDR3 DNA reads TGTGCCAGCAGCCCCGCCTTCGGAGCGAGCACAGATACGCAGTATTTT. Encoded protein: CASSPAFGASTDTQYF. Looking up the rest from reference TRBV7-9 and TRBJ2-3 gives the full variable domain: DTGVSQNPRHKITKRGQNVTFRCDPISEHNRLYWYRQTLGQGPEFLTYFQNEAQLEKSRLLSDRFSAERPKGSFSTLEIQRTEQGDSAMYLCASSPAFGASTDTQYFGPGTRLTVL.